Listed below are T cell receptor beta chains from one sample, sequenced in a study of persistence of HIV-infected CD4 T cells. Measured with immunoSEQ multiplex PCR; TCRdb has only the in-frame clones, and not every one. Here the sample spans some 58,000 clones, 65% to 75% being singletons. Which antigens these TCRs recognize remains unknown. Sequenced material: CD4+ T cells sorted from PBMCs after roughly 18-hour stimulation, taken from a patient who received antiretroviral therapy. These receptors all stem from an adult man with HIV who was CMV-seropositive. Each CDR3 is given with its conserved first and last residue. Fields, in order: J gene, V gene, D gene, clone size, CDR3 DNA, CDR3 protein. D genes are given only for firm matches. Not all rows give a size; the values are once, few, many and, for expanded clones, a class.

J: TRBJ1-6
V: TRBV5-1
D: TRBD1
size: few
DNA: TGCGCCAGCAGCTTGGAACAGGGGAACAATTCACCCCTCCACTTT
CDR3: CASSLEQGNNSPLHF

J: TRBJ1-6
V: TRBV7-8
D: -
size: few
DNA: TGTGCCAGCAGCTTAGAGCAGGGAGGATCACCCCTCCACTTT
CDR3: CASSLEQGGSPLHF

J: TRBJ1-1
V: TRBV5-1
D: TRBD1
size: -
DNA: TGCGCCAGCAGCTACGAAAACAGGGGCTCGAACACTGAAGCTTTCTTT
CDR3: CASSYENRGSNTEAFF

J: TRBJ1-6
V: TRBV2
D: -
size: -
DNA: TGTGCCAGCAGTCCGGGTTTCTTGGCTTCACCCCTCCACTTT
CDR3: CASSPGFLASPLHF

J: TRBJ1-2
V: TRBV12-3/TRBV12-4
D: -
size: -
DNA: TGTGCCTCGTGGGGAAATTATGGCTACACCTTC
CDR3: CASWGNYGYTF

J: TRBJ1-5
V: TRBV7-2
D: -
size: -
DNA: TGTGCCAGCAGCTTCCAGGTCCTACCGGATCAGCCCCAGCATTTT
CDR3: CASSFQVLPDQPQHF

J: TRBJ1-1
V: TRBV19
D: TRBD1
size: -
DNA: TGTGCCAGTAGTCCCGGGACAGGGTGGACTGAAGCTTTCTTT
CDR3: CASSPGTGWTEAFF

J: TRBJ2-3
V: TRBV27
D: TRBD1
size: -
DNA: TGTGCCAGCAGATTGACAGGGGGGTTGGCAGATACGCAGTATTTT
CDR3: CASRLTGGLADTQYF

J: TRBJ2-7
V: TRBV6-1
D: TRBD2
size: -
DNA: TGTGCCAGCAGTGAAGACCCAGCGGGGGGGCCCTACGAGCAGTACTTC
CDR3: CASSEDPAGGPYEQYF

J: TRBJ2-1
V: TRBV5-5
D: TRBD1
size: -
DNA: TGTGCCAGCAGCTCGGACAGGGGATATGAGCAGTTCTTC
CDR3: CASSSDRGYEQFF

J: TRBJ1-2
V: TRBV28
D: TRBD1
size: -
DNA: TGTGCCAGCAGTTTATTGCCGGGACAGGGATATGGCTACACCTTC
CDR3: CASSLLPGQGYGYTF

J: TRBJ1-2
V: TRBV5-1
D: -
size: few
DNA: TGCGCCAGCAGCTCAGACGGCTATGGCTACACCTTC
CDR3: CASSSDGYGYTF

J: TRBJ1-1
V: TRBV29-1
D: TRBD1
size: -
DNA: TGCAGCGTTCGGCCAGGGGGGGTCACTGAAGCTTTCTTT
CDR3: CSVRPGGVTEAFF

J: TRBJ1-1
V: TRBV12-3/TRBV12-4
D: -
size: -
DNA: TGTGCCAGCAGTGATCGGGGGACTGAAGCTTTCTTT
CDR3: CASSDRGTEAFF

J: TRBJ2-7
V: TRBV10-3
D: -
size: -
DNA: TGTGCCATCAGTGACCAACCATGGACCGAGCAGTACTTC
CDR3: CAISDQPWTEQYF